This T cell receptor beta chain was recorded in a study of blood T cell repertoires in COVID-19. Turning to the study itself: Researchers got acute and convalescent COVID-19 samples from the United States, Italy and Spain.

The length of the CDR3 is 13 residues. Germline CDR1 ENHRY, CDR2 SYGVKD. The V end was cut by 10 bases, the J end by 4 bases, with 16 bases between. Measured with immunoSEQ multiplex PCR; TCRdb has only the in-frame clones, and not every one. The data hold roughly 350,000 clones, with 87% observed a single time. The chain combines TRBV10-3 with TRBJ1-1, with a tentative D call TRBD1 (5 bases). What was sequenced was peripheral blood. This sequence originates from a woman aged 45-59 years with COVID-19, enrolled during active disease. CDR3 region: CASRPREGTEAFF. For the CDR3, the DNA is TGTGCCAGTAGGCCCAGGGAGGGCACTGAAGCTTTCTTT.